The rows below give T cell receptor beta chains drawn from one sample of a study of shared clonotypes between healthy human individuals. The protocol was immunoSEQ multiplex PCR, while the TCRdb copy is restricted to in-frame clones and leaves out a portion. The table has 550,000 to 800,000 clones, approximately 79% seen once. Sequencing was carried out using memory CD4+ T cells sorted from blood. These receptors were collected from a woman aged 25-40 years in good health. The CDR3 runs from the conserved cysteine through the conserved F or W. A D gene is named only where the DNA matches it firmly. Size is stated for part of the rows, as once, few or many counts, or as a class when the clone is expanded.

d_call: .
j_call: TRBJ2-5
clone_size: .
v_call: TRBV11-1
cdr3_nt: TGTGCCAGCACACTAGACAGACAAGAGACCCAGTACTTC
cdr3_aa: CASTLDRQETQYF

d_call: TRBD1
j_call: TRBJ2-2
clone_size: .
v_call: TRBV10-3
cdr3_nt: TGTGCCATCAGTCAATCGACAGGGTCCAACACCGGGGAGCTGTTTTTT
cdr3_aa: CAISQSTGSNTGELFF

d_call: TRBD1
j_call: TRBJ1-3
clone_size: .
v_call: TRBV19
cdr3_nt: TGTGCCAGTAGTGCCACCCTGGACAGGGGAGCCGGAAACACCATATATTTT
cdr3_aa: CASSATLDRGAGNTIYF

d_call: .
j_call: TRBJ2-1
clone_size: .
v_call: TRBV11-2
cdr3_nt: TGTGCCAGCAGCTTCAGCGATGCAAATTACAATGAGCAGTTCTTC
cdr3_aa: CASSFSDANYNEQFF

d_call: .
j_call: TRBJ2-1
clone_size: .
v_call: TRBV10-1
cdr3_nt: TGCGCCAGCAGTGAAAACATCGGGGTTGAGCAGTTCTTC
cdr3_aa: CASSENIGVEQFF

d_call: .
j_call: TRBJ1-1
clone_size: .
v_call: TRBV23-1
cdr3_nt: TGCGCCAGCAGTCAGGGACATTTAGGCGCTGAAGCTTTCTTT
cdr3_aa: CASSQGHLGAEAFF

d_call: .
j_call: TRBJ2-7
clone_size: .
v_call: TRBV18
cdr3_nt: TGTGCCAGCTCACCACTACAGGAACGGAACGAGCAGTACTTC
cdr3_aa: CASSPLQERNEQYF

d_call: .
j_call: TRBJ1-4
clone_size: few
v_call: TRBV6-5
cdr3_nt: TGTGCCAGCAGTTTGGGGGGTGAGGCTAATGAAAAACTGTTTTTT
cdr3_aa: CASSLGGEANEKLFF

d_call: .
j_call: TRBJ2-2
clone_size: .
v_call: TRBV9
cdr3_nt: TGTGCCAGCAGCGCGGGGGGACAGAACACCGGGGAGCTGTTTTTT
cdr3_aa: CASSAGGQNTGELFF

d_call: .
j_call: TRBJ2-1
clone_size: .
v_call: TRBV11-3
cdr3_nt: TGTGCCAGCAGCCACTCCCCCCTAGCGAGGAGTGAGCAGTTCTTC
cdr3_aa: CASSHSPLARSEQFF

d_call: TRBD2
j_call: TRBJ2-1
clone_size: .
v_call: TRBV5-4
cdr3_nt: TGTGCCAGCAGAGCGGGAGGGCCCTCTATAGCCTACAATGAGCAGTTCTTC
cdr3_aa: CASRAGGPSIAYNEQFF

d_call: .
j_call: TRBJ2-7
clone_size: .
v_call: TRBV20-1
cdr3_nt: TGCAGTGCTAGTCCCTCGGGGGAGCAGTACTTC
cdr3_aa: CSASPSGEQYF

d_call: TRBD2
j_call: TRBJ2-7
clone_size: .
v_call: TRBV27
cdr3_nt: TGTGCCAGCAAAACCGGGACTAGCGACTACGAGCAGTACTTC
cdr3_aa: CASKTGTSDYEQYF

d_call: TRBD2
j_call: TRBJ2-3
clone_size: .
v_call: TRBV28
cdr3_nt: TGTGCCAGCAGTTCCCCCGGGCTAGCGGGGGGGGGTACGCAGTATTTT
cdr3_aa: CASSSPGLAGGGTQYF

d_call: TRBD2
j_call: TRBJ2-1
clone_size: many
v_call: TRBV11-3
cdr3_nt: TGTGCCAGCAGCCCTGAGGTAACGGGAGGGCCCTACAATGAGCAGTTCTTC
cdr3_aa: CASSPEVTGGPYNEQFF

d_call: .
j_call: TRBJ2-3
clone_size: .
v_call: TRBV6-6
cdr3_nt: TGTGCCAGCAGTTTCAACGAGGCGGGTAGCACAGATACGCAGTATTTT
cdr3_aa: CASSFNEAGSTDTQYF

d_call: .
j_call: TRBJ2-7
clone_size: .
v_call: TRBV7-9
cdr3_nt: TGTGCCAGCAGCTTAGACAGGGCCTACGAGCAGTACTTC
cdr3_aa: CASSLDRAYEQYF

d_call: TRBD1
j_call: TRBJ2-1
clone_size: few
v_call: TRBV7-2
cdr3_nt: TGTGCCAGCAGCCGGGACAGGGGCTTATCGGATGAGCAGTTCTTC
cdr3_aa: CASSRDRGLSDEQFF

d_call: .
j_call: TRBJ2-3
clone_size: .
v_call: TRBV28
cdr3_nt: TGTGCCAGCAGTTCTAGAGGAGCCCCCCGTTACACAGATACGCAGTATTTT
cdr3_aa: CASSSRGAPRYTDTQYF

d_call: .
j_call: TRBJ1-4
clone_size: many
v_call: TRBV5-1
cdr3_nt: TGCGCCAGCAGCTTGGCCGGGCAAGGGCTTGGCGAAAAACTGTTTTTT
cdr3_aa: CASSLAGQGLGEKLFF

d_call: .
j_call: TRBJ2-5
clone_size: .
v_call: TRBV25-1
cdr3_nt: TGTGCCAGCAGTGTCGCTGAGACCCAGTACTTC
cdr3_aa: CASSVAETQYF

d_call: TRBD1
j_call: TRBJ2-3
clone_size: once
v_call: TRBV28
cdr3_nt: TGTGCCAGCAGAGATGGACAGGGGGGTACCACAGATACGCAGTATTTT
cdr3_aa: CASRDGQGGTTDTQYF

d_call: TRBD2
j_call: TRBJ2-3
clone_size: .
v_call: TRBV28
cdr3_nt: TGTGCCAGCAGTTTGAGTGGGGACTACACAGATACGCAGTATTTT
cdr3_aa: CASSLSGDYTDTQYF

d_call: .
j_call: TRBJ2-1
clone_size: .
v_call: TRBV11-2
cdr3_nt: TGTGCCAGCAGCACCTCACTACCCAATGAGCAGTTCTTC
cdr3_aa: CASSTSLPNEQFF

d_call: TRBD1
j_call: TRBJ2-1
clone_size: .
v_call: TRBV5-1
cdr3_nt: TGCGCCAGCAGCTTGACCTTCGGGACAGCTAACAATGAGCAGTTCTTC
cdr3_aa: CASSLTFGTANNEQFF

d_call: .
j_call: TRBJ2-7
clone_size: .
v_call: TRBV30
cdr3_nt: TGTGCCTGGAGTGTACGGTACGAGCAGTACTTC
cdr3_aa: CAWSVRYEQYF

d_call: .
j_call: TRBJ2-7
clone_size: .
v_call: TRBV19
cdr3_nt: TGTGCCACCGCGACAGGCAGCCCCTGGAACGAGCAGTACTTC
cdr3_aa: CATATGSPWNEQYF

d_call: .
j_call: TRBJ1-1
clone_size: .
v_call: TRBV6-1
cdr3_nt: TGTGCCAGCAGTCCCCAGGGGCCCTCGAACACTGAAGCTTTCTTT
cdr3_aa: CASSPQGPSNTEAFF

d_call: .
j_call: TRBJ2-1
clone_size: few
v_call: TRBV29-1
cdr3_nt: TGCAGCGTTACTTACGGGCCGACTGAGTTCTTC
cdr3_aa: CSVTYGPTEFF

d_call: .
j_call: TRBJ1-2
clone_size: few
v_call: TRBV6-1
cdr3_nt: TGTGCCAGCAGTGAATCCGGGGTCCGAGTGGGCTACACCTTC
cdr3_aa: CASSESGVRVGYTF

d_call: .
j_call: TRBJ1-5
clone_size: few
v_call: TRBV6-5
cdr3_nt: TGTGCCAGCGGACGCCGAGGAGGCCTCGGACAGCCCCAGCATTTT
cdr3_aa: CASGRRGGLGQPQHF